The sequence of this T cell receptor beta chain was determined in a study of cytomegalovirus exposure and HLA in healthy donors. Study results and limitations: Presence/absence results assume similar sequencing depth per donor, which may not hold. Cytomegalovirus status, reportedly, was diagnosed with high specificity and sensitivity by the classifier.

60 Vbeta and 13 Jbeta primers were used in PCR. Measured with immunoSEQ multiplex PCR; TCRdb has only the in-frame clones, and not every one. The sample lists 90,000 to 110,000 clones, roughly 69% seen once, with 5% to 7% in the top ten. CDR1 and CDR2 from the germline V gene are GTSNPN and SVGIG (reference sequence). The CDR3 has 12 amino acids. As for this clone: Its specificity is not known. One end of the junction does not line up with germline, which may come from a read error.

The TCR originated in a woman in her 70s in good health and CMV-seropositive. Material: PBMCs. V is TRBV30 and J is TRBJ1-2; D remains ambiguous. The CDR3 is CAWSLARNGYIF. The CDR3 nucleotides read TGTGCCTGGAGTTTAGCGCGAAATGGCTACATCTTC.